The 6 T cell receptor beta chains given below trace back to one sample, sequenced in a study of response to subunit inactivated influenza vaccine. TCRdb re-called the RT-PCR reads with MiXCR, one entry per CDR3 protein. Seen here are hundreds of thousands of distinct CDR3 sequences, about 11% observed once, and the top ten hold 11%. Another study also made use of these data, one on T cells expressing NK-cell markers. As reported in that work: With UMIs, 5'RACE template switching was used to make TCR beta cDNA.

The input for sequencing was PBMCs from blood, taken on the day of vaccination. The receptor set was obtained from a man aged 45-60 years who received an inactivated influenza vaccine.

This clonotype was observed at least ten times. V usage is TRBV5-6 and J usage is TRBJ2-1; D ambiguous. The V and J ends lost 0 bases and 2 bases respectively, with 15 bases between them. From germline, CDR1 is SGHDT and CDR2 YYEEEE. CDR3 size: 17 residues. CDR3 nucleotides: TGTGCCAGCAGCTTGGAGGGTTTTAGGGCTACCTACAATGAGCAGTTCTTC. Protein product: CASSLEGFRATYNEQFF.

This clonotype was seen ten or more times. The rearrangement links TRBV20-1 to TRBJ2-7, with no clear D. The germline V gene encodes CDR1 DFQATT and CDR2 SNEGSKA (reference sequence). The CDR3 runs 13 residues. The V and J ends lost 0 bases and 4 bases respectively, with 10 bases between them. CDR3 nucleotide sequence: TGCAGTGCTAGAGATCCCTCAGGTTACGAGCAGTACTTC. It codes for CSARDPSGYEQYF.

This clonotype was seen many times. CDR3 DNA: TGTGCCAGCTGGCAGGCCGGCGAAAAACTGTTTTTT. Amino acid sequence: CASWQAGEKLFF. This chain joins TRBV3-1 and TRBJ1-4; D gene unclear. The CDR3 extends over 12 amino acids. V was cut by 8 bases and J by 8 bases, with 12 bases left in between. The germline V gene encodes CDR1 LGHDT and CDR2 YNNKEL (reference sequence). The whole variable domain, remainder taken from reference TRBV3-1 and TRBJ1-4, is DTAVSQTPKYLVTQMGNDKSIKCEQNLGHDTMYWYKQDSKKFLKIMFSYNNKELIINETVPNRFSPKSPDKAHLNLHINSLELGDSAVYFCASWQAGEKLFFGSGTQLSVL.

The chain recombines TRBV27 with TRBJ2-3; TRBD1 might be the D (6 bases). In germline, CDR1 is MNHEY, CDR2 SMNVEV (reference sequence). Deletions cut 3 bases from V and 4 bases from J, with 11 bases between. There are 14 residues in the CDR3. The CDR3 sequence: CASSFLGAADTQYF. The DNA of the CDR3 is TGTGCCAGCAGTTTTTTGGGGGCCGCAGATACGCAGTATTTT.

In this sample, this clonotype turned up a few times. This chain links TRBV6-2 or TRBV6-3 with TRBJ2-2, with 10 bases matching TRBD2. The CDR3 is made up of 14 amino acids. CDR1 and CDR2 (germline): MNHEY, SVGEGT. V trimming: 8 bases; J trimming: 4 bases; junction bases outside the gene matches: 4. The CDR3 coding sequence is TGTGCCAGCTTACTAGCGGGAACCACCGGGGAGCTGTTTTTT. It encodes CASLLAGTTGELFF.

The table lists this clonotype with a few counts. The rearrangement links TRBV28 to TRBJ2-2; the D call may be TRBD1 or TRBD2 (5 bases each). This CDR3 comprises 15 residues. V was trimmed by 7 bases and J by 5 bases, leaving 17 bases between them. Per the germline V gene, CDR1 is MDHEN and CDR2 is SYDVKM. The CDR3 loop reads CASTESGRQTGELFF. The DNA for the CDR3 is TGTGCCAGCACCGAATCGGGGCGGCAGACCGGGGAGCTGTTTTTT.